This T cell receptor beta chain was captured in a study of blood T cell repertoires in COVID-19. TCRdb keeps only in-frame clones here, not all; method: immunoSEQ multiplex PCR. The sample contains about 350,000 clones, roughly 87% of which appear only once. CDR3 length: 13 amino acids. Deletions cut 5 bases from V and 10 bases from J, with 15 bases between. The germline V gene has CDR1 LNHDA and CDR2 SQIVND (reference sequence). V usage is TRBV19 and J usage is TRBJ2-1; no reliable D call. Sequenced sample: PBMCs or T cells enriched from blood (not recorded which). This receptor was identified in a woman younger than 45 who had recovered from COVID-19. The chain's CDR3 is CASSENSGLEQFF. The CDR3 nucleotides are TGTGCCAGTAGTGAAAACTCGGGTTTAGAGCAGTTCTTC.